A selection of T cell receptor beta chains follows, all from one sample in a study of radiation and T cells in renal cell carcinoma. Only in-frame clones appear in the TCRdb table, and some are missing; sequencing was by immunoSEQ multiplex PCR. The sample carries 45,000 to 55,000 clones, 80% recorded once. The sample was blood, taken from a patient whose treatment included radiotherapy and nephrectomy. These receptors were taken from a woman aged 70 to 79 with renal cell carcinoma. The CDR3 runs from the conserved cysteine through the conserved F or W. Fields, in order: D gene, clone size, J gene, V gene, CDR3 protein, CDR3 DNA. A D gene is named only where the DNA matches it firmly. Some rows mark clone size as missing; the rest say once, few, many or name a class of expanded clone.

TRBD1 | NA | TRBJ2-1 | TRBV9 | CASSIETGQMFF | TGTGCCAGCAGCATAGAAACGGGACAGATGTTCTTC
NA | NA | TRBJ2-7 | TRBV5-4 | CASSLWLNEQYF | TGTGCCAGCAGCTTGTGGTTGAACGAGCAGTACTTC
NA | few | TRBJ2-7 | TRBV7-8 | CATLQGLRTTDYEQYF | TGTGCCACCTTACAGGGACTCCGGACTACGGACTACGAGCAGTACTTC
TRBD1 | NA | TRBJ1-4 | TRBV7-6 | CASSTGTGGTNEKLFF | TGTGCCAGCAGCACCGGGACAGGGGGCACTAATGAAAAACTGTTTTTT
NA | once | TRBJ2-7 | TRBV5-6 | CASSVGEQTYEQYF | TGTGCCAGCAGCGTCGGGGAGCAGACCTACGAGCAGTACTTC
NA | once | TRBJ2-3 | TRBV10-2 | CASSEELAQYF | TGCGCCAGCAGCGAGGAGTTGGCGCAGTATTTT
NA | NA | TRBJ1-2 | TRBV4-1 | CASSQGLVGGGYGYTF | TGCGCCAGCAGCCAAGGGCTGGTAGGTGGTGGGTATGGCTACACCTTC
TRBD1 | NA | TRBJ2-4 | TRBV18 | CASSPGTGAKNIQYF | TGTGCCAGCTCACCCGGGACAGGAGCCAAAAACATTCAGTACTTC
NA | NA | TRBJ2-3 | TRBV27 | CASSFFTSTDTQYF | TGTGCCAGCAGTTTTTTCACTAGCACAGATACGCAGTATTTT
NA | NA | TRBJ1-2 | TRBV28 | CASSKGGAGNYGYTF | TGTGCCAGCTCTAAGGGAGGGGCCGGTAACTATGGCTACACCTTC
TRBD1 | NA | TRBJ1-4 | TRBV5-1 | CASRRGGTGTSPREKLFF | TGCGCCAGCAGGAGGGGGGGGACAGGCACCTCCCCGCGGGAAAAACTGTTTTTT
NA | few | TRBJ1-2 | TRBV14 | CASSPFGGNYGYTF | TGTGCCAGCAGCCCCTTTGGAGGAAACTATGGCTACACCTTC
NA | NA | TRBJ1-5 | TRBV6-1 | CASTLGAHNQPQHF | TGTGCCAGCACCCTGGGGGCACACAATCAGCCCCAGCATTTT
TRBD2 | few | TRBJ2-7 | TRBV5-4 | CATRGGGSYEQYF | TGTGCCACCCGGGGCGGGGGGAGCTACGAGCAGTACTTC
NA | NA | TRBJ1-1 | TRBV19 | CASRDRSNTEAFF | TGTGCCAGTAGGGACAGATCGAACACTGAAGCTTTCTTT
NA | NA | TRBJ2-7 | TRBV29-1 | CSVEGGNYEQYF | TGCAGCGTTGAAGGTGGGAACTACGAGCAGTACTTC
TRBD2 | NA | TRBJ2-3 | TRBV5-4 | CASSLGGTRSDTQYF | TGTGCCAGCAGCTTGGGAGGGACTAGATCCGATACGCAGTATTTT
NA | NA | TRBJ2-3 | TRBV7-9 | CASSALGRRSTDTQYF | TGTGCCAGCAGCGCACTCGGGCGTAGAAGCACAGATACGCAGTATTTT
TRBD1 | NA | TRBJ2-5 | TRBV5-1 | CASSWTGGSETQYF | TGCGCCAGCAGTTGGACAGGGGGCTCAGAGACCCAGTACTTC
NA | NA | TRBJ1-4 | TRBV6-6 | CASSYLNEKLFF | TGTGCCAGCTCCTACCTAAATGAAAAACTGTTTTTT
NA | few | TRBJ1-3 | TRBV7-6 | CASAGVRNTIYF | TGTGCCAGTGCAGGGGTTCGGAACACCATATATTTT
NA | NA | TRBJ2-1 | TRBV6-5 | CASGGGYNEQFF | TGTGCCAGCGGAGGAGGCTACAATGAGCAGTTCTTC
TRBD2 | NA | TRBJ2-7 | TRBV5-1 | CASSYLAGRQSYEQYF | TGCGCCAGCAGCTACCTAGCGGGACGGCAATCTTACGAGCAGTACTTC
NA | once | TRBJ2-5 | TRBV20-1 | CSAWVEGTQYF | TGCAGTGCTTGGGTAGAGGGGACCCAGTACTTC
NA | NA | TRBJ2-7 | TRBV7-2 | CASSLYSYEQYF | TGTGCCAGCAGCTTATATTCGTACGAGCAGTACTTC
NA | NA | TRBJ1-2 | TRBV6-1 | CASSEGGGYTF | TGTGCCAGCAGTGAGGGGGGCGGCTACACCTTC
TRBD2 | NA | TRBJ2-3 | TRBV19 | CASSILPRRGVTDTQYF | TGTGCCAGTAGTATATTACCTCGGCGGGGGGTCACAGATACGCAGTATTTT
TRBD1 | NA | TRBJ1-2 | TRBV10-3 | CAISDTGGDGYTF | TGTGCCATCAGTGATACAGGGGGCGATGGCTACACCTTC
NA | NA | TRBJ2-5 | TRBV6-5 | CASRLEGQETQYF | TGTGCCAGCCGGTTGGAGGGGCAAGAGACCCAGTACTTC
TRBD1 | NA | TRBJ2-5 | TRBV7-9 | CASSRQGVQETQYF | TGTGCCAGCAGCAGACAGGGGGTCCAAGAGACCCAGTACTTC
NA | NA | TRBJ2-2 | TRBV25-1 | CASSESGDSGSVGELFF | TGTGCCAGCAGTGAATCGGGAGACTCAGGGAGCGTCGGGGAGCTGTTTTTT
NA | NA | TRBJ1-4 | TRBV7-6 | CASSPSRETNEKLFF | TGTGCCAGCAGCCCCTCGAGGGAAACTAATGAAAAACTGTTTTTT
NA | NA | TRBJ2-2 | TRBV28 | CATERESGELFF | TGTGCCACCGAAAGGGAGTCCGGGGAGCTGTTTTTT
TRBD2 | NA | TRBJ2-3 | TRBV5-4 | CASSLGGSSITQYF | TGTGCCAGCAGCTTGGGCGGGAGTAGTATTACGCAGTATTTT
NA | NA | TRBJ1-1 | TRBV19 | CASSMGPGATEAFF | TGTGCCAGTAGTATGGGGCCGGGGGCCACTGAAGCTTTCTTT
TRBD1 | NA | TRBJ2-7 | TRBV18 | CASSPIRGRYIEQYF | TGTGCCAGCTCACCAATCAGGGGGCGGTATATCGAGCAGTACTTC
TRBD2 | once | TRBJ2-7 | TRBV7-2 | CASSFPGLAGGYEQYF | TGTGCCAGCAGCTTTCCGGGACTAGCGGGAGGCTACGAGCAGTACTTC
TRBD1 | NA | TRBJ1-2 | TRBV6-5 | CASRPGQGYGYTF | TGTGCCAGCAGGCCGGGACAGGGGTACGGCTACACCTTC
NA | NA | TRBJ1-1 | TRBV7-3 | CASSRGNTEAFF | TGTGCCAGCAGTCGGGGTAATACTGAAGCTTTCTTT
NA | NA | TRBJ2-2 | TRBV11-2 | CASSQLRGTGGLFF | TGTGCCAGCAGCCAGCTTAGGGGGACCGGAGGGCTGTTTTTT
NA | NA | TRBJ1-4 | TRBV30 | CAWSVGGGDEKLFF | TGTGCCTGGAGTGTAGGAGGGGGTGATGAAAAACTGTTTTTT
NA | NA | TRBJ1-4 | TRBV15 | CATRLTTNEKLFF | TGTGCCACCAGGCTGACAACTAATGAAAAACTGTTTTTT
TRBD1 | NA | TRBJ2-7 | TRBV7-8 | CASSQGAATIHEQYF | TGTGCCAGCAGCCAGGGGGCAGCAACAATCCACGAGCAGTACTTC
NA | NA | TRBJ1-1 | TRBV9 | CASSRDRLNTEAFF | TGTGCCAGCAGCCGAGACAGGCTTAACACTGAAGCTTTCTTT
TRBD1 | NA | TRBJ1-1 | TRBV19 | CASSFRDRGTEAFF | TGTGCCAGTAGTTTCCGGGACAGGGGCACTGAAGCTTTCTTT
NA | NA | TRBJ2-1 | TRBV13 | CASSSTLLYNEQFF | TGTGCCAGCAGCTCAACTCTACTATACAATGAGCAGTTCTTC
NA | NA | TRBJ1-2 | TRBV6-5 | CASRRHQRYGYTF | TGTGCCAGCAGGCGACACCAGCGCTATGGCTACACCTTC
TRBD1 | NA | TRBJ1-6 | TRBV28 | CASSSIFLQGGSYNSPLHF | TGTGCCAGCAGTTCCATATTTCTACAGGGGGGGTCCTATAATTCACCCCTCCACTTT
NA | NA | TRBJ1-4 | TRBV7-8 | CASSSRGAQEKLFF | TGTGCCAGCAGCTCTCGAGGGGCGCAAGAAAAACTGTTTTTT
NA | NA | TRBJ2-7 | TRBV19 | CASANPGEGSYEQYF | TGTGCCAGTGCCAACCCAGGGGAAGGGAGCTACGAGCAGTACTTC
NA | NA | TRBJ2-2 | TRBV18 | CASSPTDIFTGELFF | TGTGCCAGCTCACCGACCGACATTTTCACCGGGGAGCTGTTTTTT
NA | NA | TRBJ1-1 | TRBV29-1 | CSVKLTGSPTFF | TGCAGCGTTAAGCTTACAGGAAGTCCAACATTCTTT
NA | NA | TRBJ1-1 | TRBV7-2 | CASSPRSELNTEAFF | TGTGCCAGCAGCCCGCGTTCTGAACTTAATACTGAAGCTTTCTTT
TRBD1 | NA | TRBJ2-7 | TRBV19 | CASSWTGGSYEQYF | TGTGCCAGTAGTTGGACAGGGGGTTCCTACGAGCAGTACTTC
NA | NA | TRBJ2-5 | TRBV30 | CAWSTGEQETQYF | TGTGCCTGGAGTACGGGAGAGCAAGAGACCCAGTACTTC